Listed here are 25 T cell receptor beta chains from one sample, sequenced in a study of naive and memory T cell subsets. Study-wide results and limits: Possibly reflecting memory cells re-expressing CD45RA, a few larger clonotypes occurred in naive repertoires, especially CD8.

Their recognized antigens are unknown. Two oligonucleotides, mixed equimolar, formed the beta constant-region primer covering TRBC1 and TRBC2. The ligated cDNA underwent four PCR rounds using SP2 and nested alpha and beta constant-region primers. TCRdb re-called the UMI-ligation and nested PCR reads with MiXCR, one entry per CDR3 protein. The table records around 140,000 distinct CDR3 sequences, 22% of them present only once. The specimen sequenced was naive CD4+ T cells from blood. These receptors all come from a human donor in good health.

This clonotype appeared once. The V and J genes are TRBV28 and TRBJ2-3; 11 positions agree with TRBD2. Germline assignment: CDR1 MDHEN and CDR2 SYDVKM. V trimming: 1 base; J trimming: 5 bases; junction bases outside the gene matches: 5. This CDR3 is 16 amino acids long. CDR3 residues: CASSLSALAGVDTQYF. The CDR3 DNA reads as TGTGCCAGCAGTTTATCGGCACTAGCGGGAGTAGATACGCAGTATTTT.

This rearrangement joins TRBV7-9 to TRBJ2-5; D is perhaps TRBD2 (6 bases). Germline-derived CDR1 and CDR2 are SEHNR and FQNEAQ (reference sequence). With 2 bases removed from V and 7 bases from J, the gap between germline ends came to 17 bases. The CDR3 totals 15 residues. CDR3 nucleotides: TGTGCCAGCAGCTTACTAGCGAGACCCGGTGGGACCCAGTACTTC. Amino acids: CASSLLARPGGTQYF.

Details on this clonotype: This may arise from a read error, as a much more abundant clone is one base away. The rearrangement links TRBV29-1 to TRBJ2-3; D remains ambiguous. This CDR3 has 13 residues. The germline V gene has CDR1 SQVTM and CDR2 ANQGSEA. CDR3 amino acids: CSVAGRLTDTQNF. For the CDR3, the DNA is TGCAGCGTTGCAGGCAGGCTAACAGATACGCAGAATTTT.

This clonotype was seen more than once but under ten times. The chain links TRBV20-1 to TRBJ2-3; 10 bases line up with TRBD1. This CDR3 has 13 residues. The germline gives CDR1 DFQATT, CDR2 SNEGSKA (reference sequence). Trimming took 5 bases from V and 6 from J; bases not matched to a gene: 5. CDR3 protein: CSAWDRGRDTQYF. In DNA, the CDR3 is TGCAGTGCTTGGGACAGGGGACGTGATACGCAGTATTTT.

This clonotype has a single count. The chain links TRBV4-1 to TRBJ1-4; maybe TRBD1 (6 bases). Looked up from germline, CDR1 is MGHRA and CDR2 is YSYEKL. The CDR3 consists of 15 residues. V dropped 4 bases and J dropped 8 bases, with 17 bases sitting between them. Here the CDR3 reads CASSLSRDTLEKLFF. The CDR3 DNA reads TGCGCCAGCAGCCTCTCCCGGGACACCCTAGAAAAACTGTTTTTT.

This rearrangement joins TRBV28 to TRBJ2-5, with TRBD1 as a possible D gene (6 bases). CDR1 and CDR2 from the germline V gene are MDHEN and SYDVKM. V was pared by 9 bases and J by 4 bases, with 15 bases between. The CDR3 extends over 13 amino acids. The CDR3 nucleotides read TGTGCCAGTGGGGTAGGGGGTCGAGAGACCCAGTACTTC. It codes for CASGVGGRETQYF.

The sample holds many counts of this clonotype. V and J are TRBV10-3 and TRBJ2-1; possibly TRBD2 for D (5 bases). V gave up 0 bases and J gave up 7 bases, with 13 bases separating them. The CDR3 sequence is 15 residues long. Germline lookup yields CDR1 ENHRY and CDR2 SYGVKD. CDR3 in amino acids: CAISESAVETNEQFF. As DNA, the CDR3 is TGTGCCATCAGTGAGTCAGCGGTGGAAACGAATGAGCAGTTCTTC.

The chain carries TRBV5-6 and TRBJ1-5; 7 bases line up with TRBD1. The CDR3 contains 14 residues. The junction had 8 bases not matched to a gene; V was cut back by 4 bases and J by 7 bases. CDR1 SGHDT and CDR2 YYEEEE come from the germline V gene. The CDR3 DNA reads TGTGCCAGCAGCAAGACAGGGTTGGACCAGCCCCAGCATTTT. This codes for CASSKTGLDQPQHF. Full variable domain (missing parts from reference TRBV5-6 and TRBJ1-5): DAGVTQSPTHLIKTRGQQVTLRCSPKSGHDTVSWYQQALGQGPQFIFQYYEEEERQRGNFPDRFSGHQFPNYSSELNVNALLLGDSALYLCASSKTGLDQPQHFGDGTRLSIL.

The rearrangement links TRBV20-1 to TRBJ1-3, with 10 positions matching TRBD1. CDR3 size: 14 residues. CDR1 and CDR2 (germline): DFQATT, SNEGSKA (reference sequence). The V gene end was trimmed by 6 bases and the J gene end by 0 bases; junction bases not matched to a gene: 2. CDR3 DNA sequence: TGCAGTGCAGGGGACAGGGGCTCTGGAAACACCATATATTTT. Translated: CSAGDRGSGNTIYF.

This clonotype was detected only a few times. The chain links TRBV5-1 to TRBJ2-1; maybe TRBD1 (6 bases). V gave up 5 bases and J gave up 9 bases, with 9 bases separating them. The CDR3 runs to 11 residues. Germline loops: CDR1 SGHRS, CDR2 YFSETQ. This CDR3 is CASSAGVEQFF. The CDR3 DNA follows: TGCGCCAGCAGTGCAGGGGTTGAGCAGTTCTTC.

This clonotype was found many times. The chain employs TRBV6-5 and TRBJ2-7; no clear D gene. Trimming removed 2 bases from V and 2 bases from J, with 13 bases in between. Germline CDR1 reads MNHEY; CDR2 reads SVGAGI. CDR3 length: 15 amino acids. Here the CDR3 DNA reads TGTGCCAGCAGTTACGGTGCCGGTGCACCCTACGAGCAGTACTTC. Its translation: CASSYGAGAPYEQYF.

This clonotype was observed a few times. One junction end disagrees with the germline gene, perhaps due to a read error. The rearrangement links TRBV10-3 to TRBJ2-2; D call uncertain. Germline lookup yields CDR1 ENHRY and CDR2 SYGVKD. The CDR3 is 13 amino acids. The CDR3 protein is CAIKSASTGELFF. As DNA, the CDR3 is TGTGCTATCAAATCCGCTTCCACCGGGGAGCTGTTTTTT.

The J gene is TRBJ2-1, the V gene TRBV5-1, with 10 bases aligning to TRBD1. V dropped 5 bases and J dropped 5; count of bases not matched to a gene: 13. Germline V gives CDR1 SGHRS, CDR2 YFSETQ. The CDR3 covers 17 residues. The CDR3 loop is CASRRSDRGPSNNEQFF. The CDR3, as DNA: TGCGCCAGCAGACGATCTGACAGGGGGCCTTCCAACAATGAGCAGTTCTTC.

This clonotype was seen a few times. The chain joins TRBV5-6 to TRBJ1-5; no clear D. Germline loops: CDR1 SGHDT, CDR2 YYEEEE. V shed 1 base and J shed 5 bases, with 4 bases lying between them. This CDR3 spans 12 amino acids. DNA of the CDR3: TGTGCCAGCAGCTTGCTTCATCAGCCCCAGCATTTT. This translates into CASSLLHQPQHF.

The chain carries TRBV29-1 and TRBJ2-1; D may be TRBD2 (6 bases). The CDR3 totals 15 residues. Germline V CDR1 and CDR2: SQVTM, ANQGSEA. The germline V and J ends were trimmed by 3 bases and 7 bases, with 19 bases remaining between them. DNA of the CDR3: TGCAGCGTTGAGCTGGGGGGTAGGGAATGGAATGAGCAGTTCTTC. Its translation is CSVELGGREWNEQFF.

This clonotype was detected a few times. An end of the junction does not agree with germline; a read error may underlie this. The genes are TRBV7-7 and TRBJ2-2; 7 nucleotides align to TRBD2. The length of the CDR3 is 13 residues. Germline lookup yields CDR1 SSHAT and CDR2 FNYEAQ (reference sequence). The CDR3: CASSLAGSGELFF. The CDR3 coding sequence is TGTGCTAGCAGCTTAGCGGGCAGCGGGGAGCTGTTTTTT.

V is TRBV3-1 and J is TRBJ2-5; 8 bases fit TRBD1. This CDR3 comprises 16 residues. Per the germline V gene, CDR1 is LGHDT and CDR2 is YNNKEL (reference sequence). V dropped 2 bases and J dropped 5; count of bases not matched to a gene: 10. The CDR3, as DNA: TGTGCCAGCAGCCAACTCGGACAGGGCATCGGGGAGACCCAGTACTTC. Its translation is CASSQLGQGIGETQYF.

The V call is TRBV4-3, the J call TRBJ1-4; no firm D call. The V end lost 4 bases, the J end lost 1 base, and 10 bases lay between the germline ends. The CDR3 has 15 amino acids. CDR1 and CDR2 (germline): LGHNA, YSLEER. The DNA of the CDR3 is TGCGCCAGCAGCCCAAACCCGGGAACTAATGAAAAACTGTTTTTT. Its protein is CASSPNPGTNEKLFF.

This clonotype has just a few counts. This chain connects TRBV28 to TRBJ2-7, with D unclear. The CDR3 sequence is 14 residues long. CDR1 MDHEN and CDR2 SYDVKM come from the germline V gene. V lost 6 bases and J 2 bases, leaving 14 bases between the germline ends. The CDR3 region has the DNA TGTGCCAGCAGCTCCTGGGGATCAACCTACGAGCAGTACTTC. Its translation is CASSSWGSTYEQYF.

CDR3 region: CASTQMGRFEQYF. CDR3 bases: TGTGCCAGCACCCAGATGGGACGTTTCGAGCAGTACTTC. The rearrangement uses TRBV6-5 and TRBJ2-7; tentatively, D is TRBD1 or TRBD2 (5 bases each). This CDR3 contains 13 residues. CDR1 and CDR2 from the germline V gene are MNHEY and SVGAGI. Trimming removed 7 bases at V and 6 bases at J, with 16 bases between.

The table lists this clonotype with a few counts. V gene TRBV29-1 combines with J gene TRBJ2-1; D is perhaps TRBD2 (5 bases). In germline, CDR1 is SQVTM, CDR2 ANQGSEA. This CDR3 contains 13 residues. V was shortened by 6 bases and J by 7 bases, with 16 bases between the two germline ends. The CDR3 spells CSVPEWTRNEQFF. For the CDR3, the DNA is TGCAGCGTCCCTGAGTGGACTCGTAATGAGCAGTTCTTC.

This chain joins TRBV6-6 and TRBJ2-1; possibly TRBD2 for D (6 bases). CDR1 MNHNY and CDR2 SVGAGI come from the germline V gene (reference sequence). V lost 0 bases and J lost 7, with 16 bases in between. The CDR3 runs 16 residues. DNA of the CDR3: TGTGCCAGCAGTTACTCTATCGGGAGCCGGACGAATGAGCAGTTCTTC. It codes for CASSYSIGSRTNEQFF.

Ten or more counts support this clonotype. The chain employs TRBV28 and TRBJ1-1, with 7 bases that match TRBD1. V shed 6 bases, J shed 8 bases, and the junction held 15 bases outside the gene matches. Germline lookup yields CDR1 MDHEN and CDR2 SYDVKM. CDR3 size: 15 residues. This CDR3 is CASSLPGLPQGEAFF. The DNA for the CDR3 is TGTGCCAGCAGCCTACCGGGACTCCCACAGGGGGAAGCTTTCTTT.

This chain joins TRBV24-1 and TRBJ2-2; 10 bases are a match to TRBD1. V trimming: 3 bases; J trimming: 7 bases; junction bases outside the gene matches: 7. Germline assignment: CDR1 KGHDR and CDR2 SFDVKD. CDR3 length: 16 amino acids. The CDR3 protein is CATSDVDRGQGGELFF. The CDR3 DNA reads as TGTGCCACCAGTGATGTCGACAGGGGGCAAGGCGGGGAGCTGTTTTTT.

The rearrangement links TRBV28 to TRBJ2-7; 7 bases map to TRBD2. This CDR3 contains 16 residues. CDR1 and CDR2 from the germline V gene are MDHEN and SYDVKM. The trim removed 6 bases at V and 0 bases at J, leaving 11 bases unmatched. This CDR3 reads CASSPGPLASSYEQYF. The CDR3 coding sequence is TGTGCCAGCAGCCCCGGCCCACTAGCGAGCTCCTACGAGCAGTACTTC.